This T cell receptor beta chain was retrieved from a study of T cells after yellow fever vaccination. Findings of the study overall: The booster response re-showed most primary clones: over 95% CD4, more than 80% CD8.

Germline V CDR1 and CDR2: SGDLS, YYNGEE. This CDR3 has 16 amino acids. Trimming cost V 4 bases and J 5 bases; bases outside gene matches: 10. In its sample, this clonotype was seen a few times. The antigen remains undetermined. 5'RACE template switching produced TCR cDNA carrying a universal primer site and UMIs. Each CDR3 protein gets one entry after TCRdb re-called the 5' RACE reads with MiXCR. The sample lists 300,000 to 400,000 distinct CDR3 sequences; 8.5% to 9% were seen once. The genes are TRBV9 and TRBJ2-1, with TRBD2 matching over 9 bases. This sample comprised PBMCs, obtained on the day of the first yellow fever vaccination. This clonotype was obtained from a man aged 18 to 29 who received the YFV17D yellow fever vaccine. CDR3 in DNA: TGTGCCAGCAGCACAATAATAGCGGGGGACCACAATGAGCAGTTCTTC. This sequence encodes CASSTIIAGDHNEQFF.